This T cell receptor beta chain derives from a study of T-cell reconstitution after alpha-beta-depleted transplantation in children. Trimming removed 2 bases from V and 0 bases from J; junction bases left unmatched: 11. The CDR3 runs to 18 residues. Per germline, CDR1 SQVTM and CDR2 ANQGSEA. Preparation of the TCRbeta library involved a method that used unique molecular identifiers. From the PCR reads, TCRdb called clonotypes with MiXCR, one entry per CDR3 protein. The table records approximately 240,000 distinct CDR3 sequences, approximately 11% of them present only once. The rearrangement joins TRBV29-1 to TRBJ2-3, with TRBD1 matching 10 bases. Sequencing was performed on PBMCs, taken before TCRalphabeta/CD19-depleted stem cell transplant. This TCR was recovered from a child in the first two years of life with acute myeloid leukemia, due to receive a stem cell transplant. Here the CDR3 reads CSVESFVGTGDSTDTQYF. CDR3 coding DNA: TGCAGCGTTGAATCCTTCGTCGGGACAGGGGATAGCACAGATACGCAGTATTTT.